The subject of this entry is one T cell receptor (beta chain). No antigen is known for it. The length of the CDR3 is 17 residues. The V gene lost 8 bases and the J gene lost 2 bases, with 25 bases spanning the gap. Looked up from germline, CDR1 is MDHEN and CDR2 is SYDVKM. These data are taken from a study of immune evolution from preneoplasia to lung adenocarcinoma. Findings and limits, study-wide: Top clone share appeared to fall from AAH through AIS, MIA, adenocarcinoma.

Libraries were prepared by immunoSEQ multiplex PCR; TCRdb keeps only in-frame clonotypes and omits some of them. This sample has about 6,500 clones, with around 85% found just once. Source material: FFPE invasive lung adenocarcinoma tissue. This clonotype originated in a person aged 55 to 75 with lung adenocarcinoma. The chain joins TRBV28 to TRBJ2-7; no clear D. This CDR3 is CASGSRVYDQSTYEQYF. The CDR3 DNA follows: TGTGCCAGCGGTTCTAGGGTGTATGACCAGTCTACCTACGAGCAGTACTTC.